This record covers a single T cell receptor (beta chain). In its sample, this clonotype was seen a few times. Its target antigen remains unknown. Per-nucleotide qualities are absent, and no much larger clonotype sits a single base away. The entry originates in a study of identical twins (dated by TCRdb to the mid-2010s). Concerning the study at large: To test whether fetal clonotypes persist, the study used deep sequencing on TCR alpha and beta repertoires from monozygotic twins, unrelated adults of various ages, and cord blood. To rule out contamination, replicate twin experiments were performed at different times with different library preparation protocols. Study-wide conclusions, independent of this receptor: Because the same donors could not be followed over many years, the conclusions relied on cross-sectional statistical analysis. Invariant T cells such as MAIT and iNKT could partly confound zero-insertion analyses, though diverse VJ usage argued against this for most clonotypes. Out-of-frame TCR alpha sequences shared between twins showed an excess of low generation-probability sequences compared with coincidental sharing between unrelated individuals. A weaker excess of twin sharing was found in beta out-of-frame sequences because the signal-to-noise ratio was lowered by fewer shared sequences. Recombination models systematically underestimated out-of-frame TCR alpha sharing in monozygotic twins but agreed with sharing between unrelated individuals. Fewer insertions were carried by abundant cord blood beta clonotypes, a similar but weaker trend appeared in young adult naive repertoires, and no such trend appeared in memory repertoires.

Only healthy Caucasian donors were included. The twin cohort comprised three pairs of female monozygotic twins, all aged about 18 to 29 years. Positive isolation kits from Invitrogen were used to isolate the CD4+ and CD8+ T cell populations. Libraries were prepared through 5' RACE. The instrument was an Illumina HiSeq 2000. Template switching introduced a universal primer binding site; the final cDNA contained a unique molecular identifier, enabling accurate counting of TCR cDNA molecules. First-strand cDNA for TCR alpha and beta chains was synthesized from specific primers in the conserved constant-segment region. To control for contamination, each cDNA library was double barcoded with a SMART-Mk sample barcode plus Illumina barcodes. TruSeq adapter sequences along with Illumina sample barcodes were introduced in two successive PCR steps. The TCR alpha and beta cDNA libraries were sequenced on the Illumina HiSeq platform using custom primers. In the authors' own workflow: Unique molecular identifiers were extracted from raw reads with MiGEC, and CDR3 positions were determined with MiXCR. Recombination models were inferred per individual with the repgenHMM and IGoR tools using an EM algorithm. The tcR package in R was used for shared clonotype analysis, with sharing normalized by the product of cloneset sizes. To study raw recombination without the effects of thymic and clonal selection, out-of-frame nonproductive sequences were analyzed. TCRdb itself trimmed the public reads at Q25 with fastp, ran MiXCR and retained productive beta chains. Entries are consolidated by CDR3 protein sequence, retaining the most common genes and DNA. The V and J calls, along with clone size, are taken from TCRdb and not from the paper's own processing. For this sample the table gives around 530,000 distinct CDR3 sequences, of which over 12% were detected only once. Around 0.4% of the sample rests with the top ten.

Inclusive of the bounding cysteine and phenylalanine, the CDR3 is 15 residues long. CDR3 DNA is the only sequence kept; it has 45 bases, read in frame from the first base. CDR1 and CDR2, looked up from the germline V gene, are MNHEY and SVGAGI. V is pruned by 4 bases and J by 9 bases, leaving 12 bases of the junction without a gene match. The same data also went into a second study, on yellow fever vaccine responses in identical twins. From the second report: The authors reported that the T cell response to vaccination in identical twins appeared partly convergent and partly personalized. Focusing on identical twins, the study followed the T cell clones that responded to the vaccine, and did so with precision.

The chain links TRBV6-5 with TRBJ2-1, with TRBD1 identical over 7 junction bases. The source material was CD4+ T cells sorted from blood. This TCR derives from a young woman in good health. For the CDR3, the sequence is CASSSPFNDRVEQFF. The DNA sequence reads TGTGCCAGCAGTTCCCCCTTCAACGACAGGGTTGAGCAGTTCTTC.